The sequence of this T cell receptor beta chain was determined in a study of blood T cell repertoires in COVID-19. Across the study: PBMCs, B-cell-depleted T cells, or T cells provided the cDNA or gDNA that made up the material.

The protocol was immunoSEQ multiplex PCR, while the TCRdb copy is restricted to in-frame clones and leaves out a portion. The sample holds about 210,000 clones, around 86% seen once. This CDR3 is built from 14 residues. V was pared by 8 bases and J by 6 bases, with 18 bases between. The germline V gene has CDR1 SEHNR and CDR2 FQNEAQ (reference sequence). The chain links TRBV7-9 to TRBJ2-3; maybe TRBD2 (6 bases). The origin of this receptor is a woman between 65 and 79 years old with COVID-19, enrolled during active disease. Input material: peripheral blood. For the CDR3, the DNA is TGTGCCAGCGTAGTGACTAGTTCAAGCGATACGCAGTATTTT. It translates to CASVVTSSSDTQYF. The full variable domain, with the rest looked up from reference TRBV7-9 and TRBJ2-3, is DTGVSQNPRHKITKRGQNVTFRCDPISEHNRLYWYRQTLGQGPEFLTYFQNEAQLEKSRLLSDRFSAERPKGSFSTLEIQRTEQGDSAMYLCASVVTSSSDTQYFGPGTRLTVL.